This entry lists 24 T cell receptor beta chains sequenced from one sample in a study of shared clonotypes between healthy human individuals (dated by TCRdb to the early 2020s). Receptor libraries were prepared by the immunoSEQ multiplex PCR assay. Entries here come from immuneACCESS through TCRdb and include only in-frame sequences with V and J called. Some clones fail to appear in such tables; in the studies checked, an unresolved V gene covers under half of the shortfall, and the cause of the remainder is unknown. This sample is represented by 2 million to 2.5 million clones; around 90% of them were singletons. The ten largest make up more than 0.35% of the sample. The sequencing input was naive CD4+ T cells from PBMCs. The cell subset or site label of this sample denotes: CD45RA+ positively selected. These receptors were taken from a young man in good health. Some clones in this sample may be carry-over from other donors' samples.

This chain's CDR3 is CASRDDSRLTKNIQYF. CDR3 nucleotide sequence: TGTGCCAGCAGAGACGACAGCCGACTAACCAAAAACATTCAGTACTTC. This rearrangement joins TRBV2 to TRBJ2-4; D is perhaps TRBD1 or TRBD2 (5 bases each). V lost 6 bases and J lost 2, with 17 bases in between. CDR1 and CDR2 (germline): SNHLY, FYNNEI. CDR3 size: 16 residues.

The V call is TRBV6-4, the J call TRBJ2-7; D might be TRBD2 (7 bases). V lost 7 bases and J 0 bases, leaving 25 bases between the germline ends. The CDR3 spans 18 residues. The germline V gene has CDR1 MRHNA and CDR2 SNTAGT. The CDR3 DNA sequence: TGTGCCAGCACTACCCATCTGACAGGACGGGGGGACTCCTACGAGCAGTACTTC. Its protein product is CASTTHLTGRGDSYEQYF.

The V and J genes are TRBV29-1 and TRBJ1-1; D gene uncertain. The CDR3 covers 13 residues. The V gene lost 6 bases and the J gene lost 1 base, with 12 bases spanning the gap. Germline V gene lookup returns CDR1 SQVTM and CDR2 ANQGSEA. Written as DNA, the CDR3 is TGCAGCGTGGGCGGCAGACAGAACACTGAAGCTTTCTTT. Its protein is CSVGGRQNTEAFF.

The V gene is TRBV4-1, the J gene TRBJ2-7; TRBD2 aligns across 9 bases. The CDR3 totals 20 residues. Germline V gene data show CDR1 as MGHRA and CDR2 as YSYEKL. Trimming cost V 0 bases and J 3 bases; bases outside gene matches: 18. CDR3 nucleotide sequence: TGCGCCAGCAGCCAAGATGGGTTAAGTGTATGGCGGGAGGGCAACTACGAGCAGTACTTC. It specifies CASSQDGLSVWREGNYEQYF.

This chain uses TRBV2 with TRBJ2-1; D remains unclear. V was shortened by 5 bases and J by 6 bases, with 8 bases between the two germline ends. Germline CDR1 SNHLY, CDR2 FYNNEI. The CDR3 runs 12 residues. CDR3 DNA: TGTGCCAGCAGTAGTAGGTTCAATGAGCAGTTCTTC. The encoded protein is CASSSRFNEQFF.

Only one count was recorded for this clone. The V and J genes are TRBV7-3 and TRBJ2-3; D uncertain. V was pared by 3 bases and J by 6 bases, with 13 bases between. Germline V CDR1 and CDR2: SGHTA, FQGTGA. This CDR3 region has 14 residues. This chain's CDR3 is CASSLSLFGDTQYF. Here the CDR3 DNA reads TGTGCCAGCAGCTTGTCCCTTTTTGGGGATACGCAGTATTTT.

J is TRBJ2-7 and V is TRBV19; D may match TRBD1 or TRBD2 (5 bases each). The CDR3 sequence is 14 residues long. Trimming cost V 5 bases and J 2 bases, with 13 bases left between them. Germline V lookup: CDR1 LNHDA, CDR2 SQIVND (reference sequence). For the CDR3, the DNA is TGTGCCAGTAGTTCCCGGGACGGAGCCTACGAGCAGTACTTC. Its translation: CASSSRDGAYEQYF.

The chain links TRBV9 to TRBJ2-2; 8 bases align to TRBD1. The CDR3 is 17 residues long. The junction had 13 bases not matched to a gene; V was cut back by 4 bases and J by 5 bases. The V gene's germline CDR1 is SGDLS and CDR2 YYNGEE. The CDR3 loop is CASSPRLAGGLTGELFF. The DNA of the CDR3 is TGTGCCAGCAGCCCGCGGCTGGCAGGGGGCTTGACCGGGGAGCTGTTTTTT.

V and J are TRBV4-1 and TRBJ1-5; D is unresolved. Germline values: CDR1 MGHRA, CDR2 YSYEKL. V was cut by 1 base and J by 5 bases, with 18 bases left in between. This CDR3 contains 17 residues. The CDR3 DNA sequence: TGCGCCAGCAGCCAAGGTAAAGCACGCACCACGGATCAGCCCCAGCATTTT. It specifies CASSQGKARTTDQPQHF.

The count of this clone is one. The chain couples TRBV5-4 to TRBJ2-3; D may match TRBD1 or TRBD2 (5 bases each). Germline CDR1 SGHNT, CDR2 YYREEE (reference sequence). V dropped 4 bases and J dropped 6 bases, with 15 bases sitting between them. This CDR3 has 14 residues. CDR3: CASSPGTTPDTQYF. CDR3 in DNA: TGTGCCAGCAGCCCCGGGACCACCCCCGATACGCAGTATTTT.

The gene calls are TRBV6-5 and TRBJ1-2, with D perhaps TRBD1 (6 bases). Trimming left V 0 bases short and J 1 base short, with 12 bases between. This CDR3 has 16 amino acids. The V gene's germline CDR1 is MNHEY and CDR2 SVGAGI. CDR3 in amino acids: CASSYSGGRVNYGYTF. DNA for the CDR3: TGTGCCAGCAGTTACTCCGGGGGCAGGGTTAACTATGGCTACACCTTC.

This chain joins TRBV28 and TRBJ1-4; 8 positions match TRBD1. J was trimmed by 11 bases and V by 10 bases; bases with no gene match: 9. The CDR3 length is 12 residues. Germline V gene sequence: CDR1 MDHEN, CDR2 SYDVKM. DNA of the CDR3: TGTGCCACCAGACAGGGGATGGGGAAACTGTTTTTT. Its protein product is CATRQGMGKLFF.

A single count supports this clone. V is TRBV19 and J is TRBJ2-3; TRBD2 matches 12 bases. Trimming took 6 bases from V and 3 from J; bases not matched to a gene: 10. Germline loops: CDR1 LNHDA, CDR2 SQIVND (reference sequence). The CDR3 spans 17 residues. The CDR3 here is CASSPPVGLAGTDTQYF. CDR3 nucleotide sequence: TGTGCCAGTAGCCCACCGGTGGGACTAGCGGGTACAGATACGCAGTATTTT.

Note on this clone: Additional DNA sequences in this sample encode the identical CDR3. The gene calls are TRBV7-3 and TRBJ2-5, with 11 bases fitting TRBD2. This CDR3 has 14 amino acids. Trimming removed 5 bases from V and 4 bases from J; junction bases left unmatched: 3. Germline V gene data show CDR1 as SGHTA and CDR2 as FQGTGA. The CDR3 is CASSLGTSGETQYF. As DNA, the CDR3 is TGTGCCAGCAGCCTTGGGACTAGCGGAGAGACCCAGTACTTC.

The chain recombines TRBV27 with TRBJ1-4, with a possible D match to TRBD1 (6 bases). The ends were cut back, 5 bases at V and 6 bases at J, with 10 bases in the middle. Germline V lookup: CDR1 MNHEY, CDR2 SMNVEV (reference sequence). The CDR3 is made up of 13 amino acids. CDR3 sequence reads: CASSINRDEKLFF. The CDR3 region has the DNA TGTGCCAGCAGTATAAACAGGGATGAAAAACTGTTTTTT.

The chain links TRBV11-1 to TRBJ2-7; D may be TRBD1 or TRBD2 (6 bases each). The CDR3 is made up of 16 amino acids. Trimming shortened V by 4 bases and J by 2 bases, and 18 bases separated the two germline ends. Germline V gene sequence: CDR1 SGHAT, CDR2 FQDESV (reference sequence). This CDR3 reads CASSYRTASVPYEQYF. In DNA form, the CDR3 reads TGTGCCAGCAGCTACCGGACAGCTAGCGTCCCCTACGAGCAGTACTTC.

The chain employs TRBV2 and TRBJ1-5, with D perhaps TRBD1 (5 bases). The germline CDR1 and CDR2 sequences are SNHLY and FYNNEI. There are 15 residues in the CDR3. V was trimmed by 2 bases and J by 7 bases, leaving 15 bases between them. The CDR3 region has the DNA TGTGCCAGCAGTGAAAGTGGGGCAGGGAGACAGCCCCAGCATTTT. This translates into CASSESGAGRQPQHF. Full variable domain (rest looked up from reference TRBV2 and TRBJ1-5): EPEVTQTPSHQVTQMGQEVILRCVPISNHLYFYWYRQILGQKVEFLVSFYNNEISEKSEIFDDQFSVERPDGSNFTLKIRSTKLEDSAMYFCASSESGAGRQPQHFGDGTRLSIL.

This chain links TRBV6-1 with TRBJ1-4; TRBD1 matches at 7 bases. This CDR3 contains 15 residues. V lost 6 bases, J lost 7 bases, and 11 bases stayed unmatched. CDR1 and CDR2 from the germline V gene are MNHNS and SASEGT. CDR3 nucleotides: TGTGCCAGCAGCCCACCAGGGGGGTTGGCTGAAAAACTGTTTTTT. This translates into CASSPPGGLAEKLFF.

The CDR3 bases are TGCGCCAGCAGCTTGGAATCAGTACGATTAGGTGGAAACACCATATATTTT. Protein: CASSLESVRLGGNTIYF. The J gene is TRBJ1-3, the V gene TRBV5-1, with no clear D. The CDR3 length is 17 residues. Between the trimmed V and J ends, which lost 0 bases and 3 bases, there was a span of 16 bases. CDR1 SGHRS and CDR2 YFSETQ come from the germline V gene.

This clone was seen only once. The V gene is TRBV19, the J gene TRBJ2-3, with a possible D match to TRBD2 (5 bases). The CDR3 is 14 amino acids. Germline V gene lookup returns CDR1 LNHDA and CDR2 SQIVND (reference sequence). V lost 7 bases and J lost 2, with 13 bases in between. The CDR3 bases are TGTGCCAGTAAGGTCGGGGATTTCACAGATACGCAGTATTTT. Protein sequence: CASKVGDFTDTQYF.

The rearrangement links TRBV6-5 to TRBJ1-5, with D possibly TRBD1 on 5 matching bases. V was pared by 2 bases and J by 2 bases, with 10 bases between. The CDR3 runs 15 residues. CDR1 and CDR2 (germline): MNHEY, SVGAGI. CDR3 nucleotide sequence: TGTGCCAGCAGTTACCTGACACAGGGCAATCAGCCCCAGCATTTT. Its translation is CASSYLTQGNQPQHF.

The genes are TRBV7-2 and TRBJ2-2; 7 bases match TRBD1. Germline values: CDR1 SGHTA, CDR2 FQGNSA. Trimming removed 3 bases from V and 9 bases from J; junction bases left unmatched: 7. CDR3 length: 14 amino acids. CDR3 nucleotides: TGTGCCAGCAGCTTGGGACAGACACCCCGGGAGCTGTTTTTT. This sequence encodes CASSLGQTPRELFF.

The chain carries TRBV12-5 and TRBJ2-5; the D is unclear. The germline gives CDR1 LGHNT, CDR2 FRNRAP. V dropped 7 bases and J dropped 2 bases, with 11 bases sitting between them. This CDR3 is 13 amino acids long. The CDR3 here is CASASRMQETQYF. For the CDR3, the DNA is TGTGCTAGTGCTTCGAGGATGCAAGAGACCCAGTACTTC.

The gene calls are TRBV28 and TRBJ1-1, with 9 bases that match TRBD1. CDR1 is MDHEN and CDR2 is SYDVKM in the germline V gene. V was pared by 7 bases and J by 1 base, with 4 bases of the junction left unmatched. This CDR3 contains 14 residues. The CDR3 sequence is CASTTGQGNTEAFF. CDR3 coding DNA: TGTGCCAGCACCACGGGACAGGGGAACACTGAAGCTTTCTTT. The whole variable domain, remainder taken from reference TRBV28 and TRBJ1-1, is DVKVTQSSRYLVKRTGEKVFLECVQDMDHENMFWYRQDPGLGLRLIYFSYDVKMKEKGDIPEGYSVSREKKERFSLILESASTNQTSMYLCASTTGQGNTEAFFGQGTRLTVV.